This record concerns one T cell receptor beta chain sequence. The antigen is not known. Produced via immunoSEQ multiplex PCR; TCRdb's table is partial and in-frame only. This table holds more than 80,000 clones, roughly 90% found once. These data belong to a study of OX40 agonist ivuxolimab in advanced cancers. Study-wide background: The treatment was a fully human IgG2 OX40 agonist, ivuxolimab. Patients achieving partial responses numbered three: one hepatocellular carcinoma case and two cutaneous melanoma cases.

The length of the CDR3 is 13 residues. The ends were cut back, 0 bases at V and 5 bases at J, with 8 bases in the middle. Germline loops: CDR1 GTSNPN, CDR2 SVGIG (reference sequence). The study's findings and limits: It was also the case that some nonresponders had low normalized T-cell clonal expansion. Relatively little clonal expansion, among the lowest observed, appeared in partial responders at 0.1-3.0 mg/kg.

The sequencing here drew on CD4+ or CD8+ T cells sorted from blood, taken in a trial of the OX40 agonist ivuxolimab. The receptor was isolated from an adult with an advanced solid tumor such as melanoma, head and neck, liver or kidney cancer. This rearrangement joins TRBV30 to TRBJ1-5; no definite D call. As DNA, the CDR3 is TGTGCCTGGAGTGTAGCCGTCCATCAGCCCCAGCATTTT. This gives the protein CAWSVAVHQPQHF. Based on the CDR3 plus reference TRBV30 and TRBJ1-5, the full variable domain is SQTIHQWPATLVQPVGSPLSLECTVEGTSNPNLYWYRQAAGRGLQLLFYSVGIGQISSEVPQNLSASRPQDRQFILSSKKLLLSDSGFYLCAWSVAVHQPQHFGDGTRLSIL.